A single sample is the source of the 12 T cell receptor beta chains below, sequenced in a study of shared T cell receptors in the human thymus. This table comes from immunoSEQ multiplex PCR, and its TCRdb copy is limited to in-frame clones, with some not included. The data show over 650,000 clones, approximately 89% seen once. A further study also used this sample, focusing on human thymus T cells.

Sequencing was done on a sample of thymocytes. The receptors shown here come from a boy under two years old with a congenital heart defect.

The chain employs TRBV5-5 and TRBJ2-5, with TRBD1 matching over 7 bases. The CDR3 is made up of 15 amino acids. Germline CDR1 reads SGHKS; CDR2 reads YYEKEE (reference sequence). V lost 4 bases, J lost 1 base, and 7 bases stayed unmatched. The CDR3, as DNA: TGTGCCAGCAGCAAAGTACAGGGGCCCCAAGAGACCCAGTACTTC. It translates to CASSKVQGPQETQYF. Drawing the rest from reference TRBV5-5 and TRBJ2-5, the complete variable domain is DAGVTQSPTHLIKTRGQQVTLRCSPISGHKSVSWYQQVLGQGPQFIFQYYEKEERGRGNFPDRFSARQFPNYSSELNVNALLLGDSALYLCASSKVQGPQETQYFGPGTRLLVL.

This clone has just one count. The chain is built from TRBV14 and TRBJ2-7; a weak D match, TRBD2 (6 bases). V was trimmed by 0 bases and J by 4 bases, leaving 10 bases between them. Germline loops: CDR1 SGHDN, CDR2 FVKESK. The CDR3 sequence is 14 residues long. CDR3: CASSQDPEGYEQYF. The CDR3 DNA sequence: TGTGCCAGCAGCCAAGATCCGGAGGGGTACGAGCAGTACTTC.

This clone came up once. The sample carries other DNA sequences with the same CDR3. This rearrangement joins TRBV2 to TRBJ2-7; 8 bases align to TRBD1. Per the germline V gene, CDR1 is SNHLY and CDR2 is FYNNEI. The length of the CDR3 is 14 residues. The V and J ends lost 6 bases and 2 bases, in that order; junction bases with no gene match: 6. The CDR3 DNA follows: TGTGCCAGCAGGCCCGGACAGGGAGCCTACGAGCAGTACTTC. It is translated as CASRPGQGAYEQYF.

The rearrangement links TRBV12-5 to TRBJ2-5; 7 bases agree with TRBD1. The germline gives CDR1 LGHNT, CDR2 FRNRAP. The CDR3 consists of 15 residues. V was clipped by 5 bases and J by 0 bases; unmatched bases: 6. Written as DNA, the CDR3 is TGTGCTAGTGGTGAAACGACAGGGAACCAAGAGACCCAGTACTTC. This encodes CASGETTGNQETQYF.

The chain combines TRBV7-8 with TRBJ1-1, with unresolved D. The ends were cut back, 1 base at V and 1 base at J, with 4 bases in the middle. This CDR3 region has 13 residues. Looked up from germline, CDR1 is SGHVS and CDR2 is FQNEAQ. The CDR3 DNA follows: TGTGCCAGCAGCTTAGGTAAGAACACTGAAGCTTTCTTT. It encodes CASSLGKNTEAFF.

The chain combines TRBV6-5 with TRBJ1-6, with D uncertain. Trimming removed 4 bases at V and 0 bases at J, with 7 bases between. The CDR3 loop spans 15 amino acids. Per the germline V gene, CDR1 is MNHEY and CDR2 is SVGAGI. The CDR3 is CASSFSSSYNSPLHF. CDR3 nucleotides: TGTGCCAGCAGTTTTTCCAGCTCCTATAATTCACCCCTCCACTTT.

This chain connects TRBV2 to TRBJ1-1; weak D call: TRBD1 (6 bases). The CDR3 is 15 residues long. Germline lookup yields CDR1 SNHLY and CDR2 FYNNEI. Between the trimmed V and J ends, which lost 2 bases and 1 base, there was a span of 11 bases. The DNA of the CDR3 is TGTGCCAGCAGTGAAAGGAGGACAGCGAACACTGAAGCTTTCTTT. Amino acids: CASSERRTANTEAFF. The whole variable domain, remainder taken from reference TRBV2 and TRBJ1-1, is EPEVTQTPSHQVTQMGQEVILRCVPISNHLYFYWYRQILGQKVEFLVSFYNNEISEKSEIFDDQFSVERPDGSNFTLKIRSTKLEDSAMYFCASSERRTANTEAFFGQGTRLTVV.

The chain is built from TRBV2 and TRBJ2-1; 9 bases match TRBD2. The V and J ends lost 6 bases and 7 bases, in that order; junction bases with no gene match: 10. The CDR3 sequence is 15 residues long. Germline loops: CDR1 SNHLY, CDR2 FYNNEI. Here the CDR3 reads CASSALAGRVNEQFF. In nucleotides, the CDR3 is TGTGCCAGCAGCGCCCTAGCGGGGAGGGTTAATGAGCAGTTCTTC.

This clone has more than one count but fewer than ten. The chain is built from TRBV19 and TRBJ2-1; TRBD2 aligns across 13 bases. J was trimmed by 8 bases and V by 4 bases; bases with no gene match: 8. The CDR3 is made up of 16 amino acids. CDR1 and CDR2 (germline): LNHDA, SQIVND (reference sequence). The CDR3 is CASSTPLAGGPYEQFF. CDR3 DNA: TGTGCCAGTAGTACCCCACTAGCGGGAGGGCCTTATGAGCAGTTCTTC.

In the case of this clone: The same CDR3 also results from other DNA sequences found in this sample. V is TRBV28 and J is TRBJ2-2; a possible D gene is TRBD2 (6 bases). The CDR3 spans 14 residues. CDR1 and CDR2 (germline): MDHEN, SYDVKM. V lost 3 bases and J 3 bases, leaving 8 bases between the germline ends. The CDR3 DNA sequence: TGTGCCAGCAGTTTGGGGACTCACACCGGGGAGCTGTTTTTT. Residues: CASSLGTHTGELFF.

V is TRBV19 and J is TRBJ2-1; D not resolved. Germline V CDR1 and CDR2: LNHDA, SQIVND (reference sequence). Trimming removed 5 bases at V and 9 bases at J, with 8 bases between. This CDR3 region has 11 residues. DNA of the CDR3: TGTGCCAGTAGTTTGCGTAGTGAGCAGTTCTTC. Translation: CASSLRSEQFF.

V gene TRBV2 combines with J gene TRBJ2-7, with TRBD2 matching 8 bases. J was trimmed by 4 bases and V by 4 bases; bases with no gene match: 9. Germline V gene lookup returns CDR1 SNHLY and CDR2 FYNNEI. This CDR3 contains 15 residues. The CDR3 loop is CASSAVGLVKYEQYF. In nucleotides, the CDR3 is TGTGCCAGCAGTGCCGTGGGACTAGTAAAATACGAGCAGTACTTC.